One T cell receptor beta chain is described in this entry. Covering alpha and beta chains, TRAV- and TRBV-specific primers were used for the first-strand cDNA. The authors amplified TCRs for around 20 PCR cycles with a constant-region primer and a V-primer adapter. TCRdb re-called the reads through MiXCR, storing one row per CDR3 protein. The top ten hold roughly 13% of the sample, which has about 91,000 distinct CDR3 sequences, 20% to 25% seen once. The data belong to a study of low-dose radiotherapy and immunotherapy resistance in tumors. V was pared by 1 base and J by 4 bases, with 20 bases between. CDR1 and CDR2 from the germline V gene are DFQATT and SNEGSKA (reference sequence). This CDR3 has 17 residues. This sample's time point: after trial treatment. Treatment specified: LDRT plus nivolumab, ipilimumab, low-dose cyclophosphamide and aspirin (RACIN trial).

The sequence came from a female donor with ovarian cancer. The sample in question was PBMCs, obtained after low-dose radiotherapy plus immunotherapy. This chain uses TRBV20-1 with TRBJ2-1; TRBD2 is a possible D gene (5 bases). CDR3 bases: TGCAGTGCTAGAGCGGTCGTTGGAAGCGGCAGGTACAATGAGCAGTTCTTC. It is translated as CSARAVVGSGRYNEQFF.